A single sample is the source of the 8 T cell receptor beta chains below, sequenced in a study of cytomegalovirus exposure and HLA in healthy donors. Both 60 Vbeta primers and 13 Jbeta primers went into the PCR. Profiled with immunoSEQ multiplex PCR; TCRdb holds only in-frame clones, not every one. The sample has tens of thousands of clones; over 75% are singletons. Sequencing input: PBMCs. These receptor sequences come from a male donor in good health and CMV-seronegative.

Notes on this clone: At one boundary the junction diverges from the germline segment, which might be a read error. This chain links TRBV5-8 with TRBJ2-7; 7 bases map to TRBD1. The V gene's germline CDR1 is SGHTS and CDR2 YDEGEE. CDR3 size: 13 residues. The CDR3 DNA is TGTGCCAGCAGCAGGGACAGCTCCTACGAGCAGTGCTTC. The encoded protein is CASSRDSSYEQCF.

CDR3 loop: CASSLMKGARTDTQYF. DNA of the CDR3: TGTGCCAGCAGCTTAATGAAGGGGGCCCGCACAGATACGCAGTATTTT. This chain uses TRBV7-3 with TRBJ2-3; 7 bases fit TRBD1. The germline V gene has CDR1 SGHTA and CDR2 FQGTGA. The CDR3 is 16 amino acids. Unmatched junction bases numbered 5, after V lost 1 base and J lost 1 base.

This clone was recorded once. The V gene is TRBV15, the J gene TRBJ1-4, with no clear D. The germline CDR1 and CDR2 sequences are LNHNV and YYDKDF (reference sequence). The CDR3 loop spans 16 amino acids. Trimming cost V 0 bases and J 4 bases, with 12 bases left between them. This CDR3 is CATSRDGGLFNEKLFF. In DNA, the CDR3 is TGTGCCACCAGCAGAGATGGAGGACTCTTTAATGAAAAACTGTTTTTT.

The chain couples TRBV7-2 to TRBJ2-1; 8 bases line up with TRBD2. The CDR3 covers 16 residues. The V gene's germline CDR1 is SGHTA and CDR2 FQGNSA. After removal of 2 bases from V and 1 base from J, the junction contained 4 bases not matched to a gene. The CDR3 nucleotides are TGTGCCAGCAGCTTATTATCGGGGGGGTCCTACAATGAGCAGTTCTTC. Its translation: CASSLLSGGSYNEQFF.

The CDR3 nucleotides read TGTGCCAGCAGCGGACAGGGAGACACCATATATTTT. The encoded protein is CASSGQGDTIYF. The chain combines TRBV6-5 with TRBJ1-3, with 8 bases lining up with TRBD1. Germline V gives CDR1 MNHEY, CDR2 SVGAGI. V gave up 6 bases and J gave up 8 bases; unmatched junction bases: 3. There are 12 residues in the CDR3.

V and J are TRBV2 and TRBJ2-5; 9 bases map to TRBD2. Germline CDR1 reads SNHLY; CDR2 reads FYNNEI. The CDR3 is 12 residues long. The trim removed 5 bases at V and 5 bases at J, leaving 0 bases unmatched. CDR3 residues: CASSLAGETQYF. CDR3 DNA sequence: TGTGCCAGCAGTCTAGCGGGGGAGACCCAGTACTTC.

The rearrangement links TRBV29-1 to TRBJ2-7; 8 nucleotides agree with TRBD1. This CDR3 region has 12 residues. V lost 8 bases, J lost 6 bases, and 9 bases stayed unmatched. The V gene's germline CDR1 is SQVTM and CDR2 ANQGSEA. CDR3 sequence: CSLLGTGGEQYF. DNA for the CDR3: TGCAGCCTTTTGGGAACAGGGGGCGAGCAGTACTTC.

This clone was counted a single time. CDR3 coding DNA: TGTGCCAGCAGCTTAAGGGGGCGGGCAGGGTTGGAGATCACTGAAGCTTTCTTT. Amino acids: CASSLRGRAGLEITEAFF. The chain is built from TRBV7-2 and TRBJ1-1; 7 bases map to TRBD1. V shed 2 bases, J shed 4 bases, and the junction held 16 bases outside the gene matches. Germline lookup yields CDR1 SGHTA and CDR2 FQGNSA. This CDR3 spans 18 amino acids.